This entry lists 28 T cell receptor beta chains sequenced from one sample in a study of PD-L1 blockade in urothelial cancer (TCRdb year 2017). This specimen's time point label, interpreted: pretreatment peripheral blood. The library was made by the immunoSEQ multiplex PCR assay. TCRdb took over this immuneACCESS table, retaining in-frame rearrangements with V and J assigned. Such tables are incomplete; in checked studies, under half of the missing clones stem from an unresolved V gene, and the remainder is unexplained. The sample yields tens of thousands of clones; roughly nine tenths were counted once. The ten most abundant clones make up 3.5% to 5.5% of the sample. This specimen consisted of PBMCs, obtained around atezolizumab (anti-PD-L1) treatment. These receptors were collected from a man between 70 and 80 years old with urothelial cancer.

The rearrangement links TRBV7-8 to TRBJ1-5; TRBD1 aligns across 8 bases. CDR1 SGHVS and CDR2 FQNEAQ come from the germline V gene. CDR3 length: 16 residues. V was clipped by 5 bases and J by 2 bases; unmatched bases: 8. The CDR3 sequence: CASSGRQGFGNQPQHF. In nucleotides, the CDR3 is TGTGCCAGCAGCGGCCGACAGGGGTTCGGCAATCAGCCCCAGCATTTT.

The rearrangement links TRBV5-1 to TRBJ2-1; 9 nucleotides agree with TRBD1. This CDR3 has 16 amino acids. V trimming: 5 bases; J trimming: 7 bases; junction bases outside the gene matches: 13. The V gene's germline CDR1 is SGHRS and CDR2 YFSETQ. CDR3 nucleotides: TGCGCCAGCAGGGCGACAGGGGGATCCGGCCAGAATGAGCAGTTCTTC. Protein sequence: CASRATGGSGQNEQFF.

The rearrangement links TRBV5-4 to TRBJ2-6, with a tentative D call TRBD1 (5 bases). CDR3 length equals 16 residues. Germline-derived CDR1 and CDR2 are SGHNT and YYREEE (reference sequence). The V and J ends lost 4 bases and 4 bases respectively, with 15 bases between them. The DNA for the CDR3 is TGTGCCAGCAGCCCCACGCAGGGAACCGGGGCCAACGTCCTGACTTTC. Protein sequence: CASSPTQGTGANVLTF.

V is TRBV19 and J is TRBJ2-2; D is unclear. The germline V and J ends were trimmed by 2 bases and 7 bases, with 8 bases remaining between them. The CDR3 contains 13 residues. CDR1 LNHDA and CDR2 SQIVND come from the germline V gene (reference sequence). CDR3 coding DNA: TGTGCCAGTAGTATACTAGGCAGCGGGGAGCTGTTTTTT. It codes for CASSILGSGELFF.

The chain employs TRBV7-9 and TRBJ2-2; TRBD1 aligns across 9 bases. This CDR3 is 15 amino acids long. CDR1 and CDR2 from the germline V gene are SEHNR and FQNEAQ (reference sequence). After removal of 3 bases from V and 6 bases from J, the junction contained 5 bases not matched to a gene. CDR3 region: CASSFRQGVAGELFF. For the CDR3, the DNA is TGTGCCAGCAGCTTCAGACAGGGGGTGGCCGGGGAGCTGTTTTTT.

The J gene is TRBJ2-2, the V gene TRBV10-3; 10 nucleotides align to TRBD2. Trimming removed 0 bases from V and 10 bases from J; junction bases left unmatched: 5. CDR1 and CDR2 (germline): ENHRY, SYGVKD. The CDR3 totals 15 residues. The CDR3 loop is CAISESRLAGEELFF. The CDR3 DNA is TGTGCCATCAGTGAGTCCCGTCTAGCGGGAGAGGAGCTGTTTTTT.

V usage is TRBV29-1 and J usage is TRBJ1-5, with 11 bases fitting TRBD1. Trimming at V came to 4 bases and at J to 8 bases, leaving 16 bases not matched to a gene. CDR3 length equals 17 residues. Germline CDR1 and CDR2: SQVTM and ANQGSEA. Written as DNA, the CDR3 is TGCAGCGTTGTTAATAGTAGCGGGACAGGGGGTTCTAAGCCCCAGCATTTT. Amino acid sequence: CSVVNSSGTGGSKPQHF.

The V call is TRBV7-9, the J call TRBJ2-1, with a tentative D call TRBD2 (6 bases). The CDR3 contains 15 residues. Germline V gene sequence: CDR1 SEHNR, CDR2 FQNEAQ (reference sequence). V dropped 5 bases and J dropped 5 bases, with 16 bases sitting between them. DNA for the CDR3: TGTGCCAGCAGCCGGGCTTGGGGACTGGACAATGAGCAGTTCTTC. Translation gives CASSRAWGLDNEQFF.

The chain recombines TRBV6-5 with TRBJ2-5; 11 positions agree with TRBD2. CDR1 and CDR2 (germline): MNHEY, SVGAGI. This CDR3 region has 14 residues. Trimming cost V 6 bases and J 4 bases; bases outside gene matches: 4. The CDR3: CASSFTSGRETQYF. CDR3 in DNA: TGTGCCAGCAGCTTTACTAGCGGGAGAGAGACCCAGTACTTC.

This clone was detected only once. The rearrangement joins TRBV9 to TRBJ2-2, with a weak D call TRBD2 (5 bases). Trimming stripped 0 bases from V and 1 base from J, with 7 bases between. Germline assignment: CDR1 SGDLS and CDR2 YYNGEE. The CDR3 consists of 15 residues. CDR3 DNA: TGTGCCAGCAGCGTAGGACTACGGAACACCGGGGAGCTGTTTTTT. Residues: CASSVGLRNTGELFF.

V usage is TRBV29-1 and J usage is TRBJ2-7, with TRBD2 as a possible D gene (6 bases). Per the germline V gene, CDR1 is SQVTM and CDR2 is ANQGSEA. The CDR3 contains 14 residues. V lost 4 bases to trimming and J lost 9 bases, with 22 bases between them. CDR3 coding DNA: TGCAGCGTTGTACCTCGGGACTGGAAGAGGATGCAGTACTTC. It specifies CSVVPRDWKRMQYF.

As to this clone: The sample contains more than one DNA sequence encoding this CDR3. The CDR3 DNA sequence: TGTGCCAGCAGCTCCGAAGTAGGGTTAAAAACGGGAGGGGAGCTGTTTTTT. This translates into CASSSEVGLKTGGELFF. This chain links TRBV7-6 with TRBJ2-2, with D possibly being TRBD2 (5 bases). Trimming pared 4 bases from V and 8 bases from J, leaving 23 bases between. Germline loops: CDR1 SGHVS, CDR2 FNYEAQ. There are 17 residues in the CDR3. The entire variable domain, with the rest obtained from reference TRBV7-6 and TRBJ2-2, is as follows: GAGVSQSPRYKVTKRGQDVALRCDPISGHVSLYWYRQALGQGPEFLTYFNYEAQQDKSGLPNDRFSAERPEGSISTLTIQRTEQRDSAMYRCASSSEVGLKTGGELFFGEGSRLTVL.

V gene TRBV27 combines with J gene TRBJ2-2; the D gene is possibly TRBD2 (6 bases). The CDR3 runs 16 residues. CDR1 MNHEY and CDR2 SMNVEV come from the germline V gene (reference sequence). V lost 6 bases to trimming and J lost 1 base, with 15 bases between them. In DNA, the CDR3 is TGTGCCAGCAGGCTTTCCGGGACTTGGAACACCGGGGAGCTGTTTTTT. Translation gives CASRLSGTWNTGELFF.

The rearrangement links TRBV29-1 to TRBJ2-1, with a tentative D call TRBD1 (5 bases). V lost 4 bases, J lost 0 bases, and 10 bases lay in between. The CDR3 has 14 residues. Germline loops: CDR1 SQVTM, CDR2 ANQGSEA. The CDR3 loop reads CSVGQFSSYNEQFF. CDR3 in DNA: TGCAGCGTTGGACAGTTCAGCTCCTACAATGAGCAGTTCTTC.

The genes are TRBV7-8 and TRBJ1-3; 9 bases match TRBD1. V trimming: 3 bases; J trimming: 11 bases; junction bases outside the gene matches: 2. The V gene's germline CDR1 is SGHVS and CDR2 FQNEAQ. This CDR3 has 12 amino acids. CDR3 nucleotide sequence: TGTGCCAGCAGCTTGGACAGGGGCCCCATATATTTT. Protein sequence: CASSLDRGPIYF.

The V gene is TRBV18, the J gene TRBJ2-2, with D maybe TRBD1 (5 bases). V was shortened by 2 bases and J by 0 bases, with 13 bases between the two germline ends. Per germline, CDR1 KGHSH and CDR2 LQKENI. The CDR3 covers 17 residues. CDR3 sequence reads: CASSPIRGPTNTGELFF. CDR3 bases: TGTGCCAGCTCACCAATAAGGGGCCCGACGAACACCGGGGAGCTGTTTTTT.

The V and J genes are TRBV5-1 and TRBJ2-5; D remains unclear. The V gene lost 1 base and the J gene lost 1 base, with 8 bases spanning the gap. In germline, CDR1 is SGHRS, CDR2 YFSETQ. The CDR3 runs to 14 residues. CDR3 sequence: CASSLYGGQETQYF. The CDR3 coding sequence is TGCGCCAGCAGCTTGTACGGTGGCCAAGAGACCCAGTACTTC. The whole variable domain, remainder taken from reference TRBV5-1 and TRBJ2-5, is KAGVTQTPRYLIKTRGQQVTLSCSPISGHRSVSWYQQTPGQGLQFLFEYFSETQRNKGNFPGRFSGRQFSNSRSEMNVSTLELGDSALYLCASSLYGGQETQYFGPGTRLLVL.

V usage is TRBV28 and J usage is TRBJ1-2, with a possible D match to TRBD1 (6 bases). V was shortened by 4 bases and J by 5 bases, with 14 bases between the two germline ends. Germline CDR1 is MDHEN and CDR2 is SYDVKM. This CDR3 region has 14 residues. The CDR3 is CASSWGGARYGYTF. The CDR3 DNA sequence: TGTGCCAGCAGTTGGGGGGGGGCGCGTTATGGCTACACCTTC.

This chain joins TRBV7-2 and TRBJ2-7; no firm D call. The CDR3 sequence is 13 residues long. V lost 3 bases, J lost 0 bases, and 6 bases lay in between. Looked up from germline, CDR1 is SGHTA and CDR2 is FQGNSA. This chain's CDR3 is CASSLQRSYEQYF. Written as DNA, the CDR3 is TGTGCCAGCAGCTTGCAGCGCTCCTACGAGCAGTACTTC.

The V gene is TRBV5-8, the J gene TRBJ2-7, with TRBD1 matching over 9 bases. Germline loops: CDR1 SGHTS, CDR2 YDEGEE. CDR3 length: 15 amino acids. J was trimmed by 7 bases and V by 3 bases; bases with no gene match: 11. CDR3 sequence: CASSSDRGPRGEQYF. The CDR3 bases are TGTGCCAGCAGCTCGGACAGGGGCCCCCGGGGGGAGCAGTACTTC.

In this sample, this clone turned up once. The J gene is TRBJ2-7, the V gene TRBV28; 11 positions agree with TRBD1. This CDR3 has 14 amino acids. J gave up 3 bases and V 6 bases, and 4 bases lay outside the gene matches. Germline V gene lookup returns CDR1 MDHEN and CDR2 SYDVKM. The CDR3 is CASRGQGANYEQYF. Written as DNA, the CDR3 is TGTGCCAGCAGAGGACAGGGGGCAAACTACGAGCAGTACTTC. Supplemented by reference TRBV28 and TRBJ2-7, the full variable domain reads DVKVTQSSRYLVKRTGEKVFLECVQDMDHENMFWYRQDPGLGLRLIYFSYDVKMKEKGDIPEGYSVSREKKERFSLILESASTNQTSMYLCASRGQGANYEQYFGPGTRLTVT.

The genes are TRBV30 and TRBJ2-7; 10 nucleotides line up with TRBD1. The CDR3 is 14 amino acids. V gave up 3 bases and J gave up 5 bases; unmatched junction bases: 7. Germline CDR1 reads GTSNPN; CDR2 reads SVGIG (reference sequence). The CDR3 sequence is CAWRQTGTGDEQYF. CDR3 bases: TGTGCCTGGAGGCAAACCGGGACAGGGGACGAGCAGTACTTC.

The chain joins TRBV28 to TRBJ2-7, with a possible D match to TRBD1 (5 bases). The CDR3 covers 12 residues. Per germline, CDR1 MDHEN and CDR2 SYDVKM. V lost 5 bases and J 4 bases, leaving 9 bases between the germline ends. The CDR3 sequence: CASSRKGYEQYF. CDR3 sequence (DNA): TGTGCCAGCAGTCGCAAGGGGTACGAGCAGTACTTC.

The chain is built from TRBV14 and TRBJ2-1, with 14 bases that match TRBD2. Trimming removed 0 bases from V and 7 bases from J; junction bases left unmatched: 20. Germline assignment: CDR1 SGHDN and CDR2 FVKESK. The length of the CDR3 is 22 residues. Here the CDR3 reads CASSQDFAGTSGRGKGRNEQFF. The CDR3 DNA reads TGTGCCAGCAGCCAAGATTTCGCTGGGACTAGCGGGAGAGGTAAAGGTCGGAATGAGCAGTTCTTC.

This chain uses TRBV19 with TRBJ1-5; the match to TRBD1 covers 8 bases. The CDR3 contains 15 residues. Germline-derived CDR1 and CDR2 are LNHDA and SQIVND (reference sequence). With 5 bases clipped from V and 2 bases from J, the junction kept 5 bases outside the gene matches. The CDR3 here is CASSSQTGGNQPQHF. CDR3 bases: TGTGCCAGTAGTTCGCAGACAGGGGGCAATCAGCCCCAGCATTTT. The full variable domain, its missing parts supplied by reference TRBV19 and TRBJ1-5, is DGGITQSPKYLFRKEGQNVTLSCEQNLNHDAMYWYRQDPGQGLRLIYYSQIVNDFQKGDIAEGYSVSREKKESFPLTVTSAQKNPTAFYLCASSSQTGGNQPQHFGDGTRLSIL.

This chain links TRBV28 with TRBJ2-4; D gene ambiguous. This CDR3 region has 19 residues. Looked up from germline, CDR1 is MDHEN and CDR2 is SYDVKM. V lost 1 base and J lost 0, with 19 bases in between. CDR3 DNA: TGTGCCAGCAGTTTATCTGCCGGGTATGCTCTAGGAGCCAAAAACATTCAGTACTTC. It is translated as CASSLSAGYALGAKNIQYF.

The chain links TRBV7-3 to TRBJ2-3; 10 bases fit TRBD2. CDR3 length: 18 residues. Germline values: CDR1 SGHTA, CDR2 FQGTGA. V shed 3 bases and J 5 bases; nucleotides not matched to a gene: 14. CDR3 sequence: CASSFIPSGRAGLDTQYF. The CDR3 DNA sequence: TGTGCCAGCAGCTTCATACCCAGCGGGAGGGCCGGTTTAGATACGCAGTATTTT.

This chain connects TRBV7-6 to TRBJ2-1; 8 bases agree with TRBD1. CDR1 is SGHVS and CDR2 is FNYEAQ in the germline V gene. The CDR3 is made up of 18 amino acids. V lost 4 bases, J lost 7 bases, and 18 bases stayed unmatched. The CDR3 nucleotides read TGTGCCAGCAGCTCAGCCCTGCTGACAGGGGACGTGAGGAATGAGCAGTTCTTC. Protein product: CASSSALLTGDVRNEQFF. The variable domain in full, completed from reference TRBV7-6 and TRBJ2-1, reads GAGVSQSPRYKVTKRGQDVALRCDPISGHVSLYWYRQALGQGPEFLTYFNYEAQQDKSGLPNDRFSAERPEGSISTLTIQRTEQRDSAMYRCASSSALLTGDVRNEQFFGPGTRLTVL.